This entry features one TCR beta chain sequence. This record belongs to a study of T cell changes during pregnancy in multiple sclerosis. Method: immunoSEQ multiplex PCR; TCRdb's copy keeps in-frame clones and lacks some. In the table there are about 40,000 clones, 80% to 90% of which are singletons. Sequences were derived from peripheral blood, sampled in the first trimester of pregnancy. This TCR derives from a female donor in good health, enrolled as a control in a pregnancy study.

The CDR3 is CASSQGWAANSNTEAFF. The CDR3 DNA reads as TGCGCCAGCAGCCAAGGGTGGGCAGCAAATTCGAACACTGAAGCTTTCTTT. The gene calls are TRBV4-3 and TRBJ1-1, with unresolved D. There are 17 residues in the CDR3. CDR1 and CDR2 from the germline V gene are LGHNA and YSLEER. Trimming stripped 1 base from V and 1 base from J, with 16 bases between.